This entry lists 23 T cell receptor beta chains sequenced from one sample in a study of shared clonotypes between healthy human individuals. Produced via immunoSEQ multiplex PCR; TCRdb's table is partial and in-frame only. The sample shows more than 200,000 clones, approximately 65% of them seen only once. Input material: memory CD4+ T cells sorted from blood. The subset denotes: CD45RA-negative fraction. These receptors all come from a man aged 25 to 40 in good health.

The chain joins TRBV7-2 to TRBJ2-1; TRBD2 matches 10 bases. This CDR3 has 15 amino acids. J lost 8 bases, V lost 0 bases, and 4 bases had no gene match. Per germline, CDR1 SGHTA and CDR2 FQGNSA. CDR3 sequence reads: CASSLASGRFYEQFF. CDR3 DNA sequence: TGTGCCAGCAGCTTAGCTAGCGGGAGGTTCTATGAGCAGTTCTTC. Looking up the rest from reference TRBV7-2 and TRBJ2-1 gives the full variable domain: GAGVSQSPSNKVTEKGKDVELRCDPISGHTALYWYRQSLGQGLEFLIYFQGNSAPDKSGLPSDRFSAERTGGSVSTLTIQRTQQEDSAVYLCASSLASGRFYEQFFGPGTRLTVL.

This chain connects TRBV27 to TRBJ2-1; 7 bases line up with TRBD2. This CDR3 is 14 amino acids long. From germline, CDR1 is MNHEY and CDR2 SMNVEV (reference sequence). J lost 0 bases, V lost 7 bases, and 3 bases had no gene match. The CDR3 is CASTRGVSYNEQFF. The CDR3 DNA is TGTGCCAGCACCCGGGGGGTCTCCTACAATGAGCAGTTCTTC.

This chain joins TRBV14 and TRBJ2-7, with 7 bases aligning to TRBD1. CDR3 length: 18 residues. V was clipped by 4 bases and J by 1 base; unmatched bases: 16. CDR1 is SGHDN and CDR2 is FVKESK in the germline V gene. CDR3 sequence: CASSLTTGSGHHSYEQYF. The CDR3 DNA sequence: TGTGCCAGCAGCCTCACGACAGGGTCCGGACACCATTCCTACGAGCAGTACTTC.

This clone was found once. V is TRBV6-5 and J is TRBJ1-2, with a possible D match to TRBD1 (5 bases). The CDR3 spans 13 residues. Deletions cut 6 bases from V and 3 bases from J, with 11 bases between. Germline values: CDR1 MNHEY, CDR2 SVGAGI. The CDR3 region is CASSSWGDYGYTF. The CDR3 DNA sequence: TGTGCCAGCAGCTCCTGGGGGGACTATGGCTACACCTTC.

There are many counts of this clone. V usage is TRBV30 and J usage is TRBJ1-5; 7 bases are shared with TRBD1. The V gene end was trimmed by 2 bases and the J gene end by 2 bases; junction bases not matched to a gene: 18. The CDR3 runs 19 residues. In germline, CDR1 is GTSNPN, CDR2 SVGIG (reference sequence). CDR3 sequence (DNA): TGTGCCTGGAGTCGCTTATCCGGGACAGCTCTTGGGGGCAATCAGCCCCAGCATTTT. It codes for CAWSRLSGTALGGNQPQHF.

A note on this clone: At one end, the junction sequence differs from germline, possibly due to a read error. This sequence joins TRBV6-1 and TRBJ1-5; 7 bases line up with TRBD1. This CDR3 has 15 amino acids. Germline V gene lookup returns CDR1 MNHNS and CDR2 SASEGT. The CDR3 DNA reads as TGTGCCGGCAGTGAAGCTTTGACAGGGATACAGCCCCAGCATTTT. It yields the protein CAGSEALTGIQPQHF.

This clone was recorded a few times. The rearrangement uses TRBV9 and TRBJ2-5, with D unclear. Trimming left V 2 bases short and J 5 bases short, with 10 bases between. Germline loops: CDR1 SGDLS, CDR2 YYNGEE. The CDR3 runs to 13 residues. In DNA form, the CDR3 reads TGTGCCAGCAGCGTCGGCGTACGGGAGACCCAGTACTTC. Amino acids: CASSVGVRETQYF.

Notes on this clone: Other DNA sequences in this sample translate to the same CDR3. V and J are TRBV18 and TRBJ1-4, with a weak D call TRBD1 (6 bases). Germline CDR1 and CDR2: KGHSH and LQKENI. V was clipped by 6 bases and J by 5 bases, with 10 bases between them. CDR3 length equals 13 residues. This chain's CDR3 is CASSRGQNEKLFF. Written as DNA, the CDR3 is TGTGCCAGCTCCCGGGGACAAAATGAAAAACTGTTTTTT.

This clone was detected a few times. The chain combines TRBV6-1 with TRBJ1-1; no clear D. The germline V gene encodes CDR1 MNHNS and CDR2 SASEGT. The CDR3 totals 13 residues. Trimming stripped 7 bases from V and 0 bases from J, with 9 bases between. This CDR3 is CASMKDLNTEAFF. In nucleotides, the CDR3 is TGTGCCAGCATGAAAGACCTGAACACTGAAGCTTTCTTT.

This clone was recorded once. CDR3 coding DNA: TGTGCCATCAGTGAGTCGACTAGCGGTAGCTCCTACGAGCAGTACTTC. Its protein product is CAISESTSGSSYEQYF. The rearrangement uses TRBV10-3 and TRBJ2-7; 9 bases match TRBD2. Germline loops: CDR1 ENHRY, CDR2 SYGVKD. CDR3 size: 16 residues. V was pared by 0 bases and J by 0 bases, with 3 bases of the junction left unmatched.

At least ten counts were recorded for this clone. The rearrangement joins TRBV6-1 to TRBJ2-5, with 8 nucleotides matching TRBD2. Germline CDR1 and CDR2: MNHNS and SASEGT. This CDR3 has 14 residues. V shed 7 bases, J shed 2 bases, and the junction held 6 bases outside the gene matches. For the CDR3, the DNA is TGTGCCAGCAATCCGGGAGGGACTCAAGAGACCCAGTACTTC. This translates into CASNPGGTQETQYF.

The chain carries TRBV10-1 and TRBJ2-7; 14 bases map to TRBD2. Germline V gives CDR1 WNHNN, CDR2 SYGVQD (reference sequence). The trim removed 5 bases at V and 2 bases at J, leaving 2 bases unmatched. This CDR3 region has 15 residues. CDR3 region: CASSRGLAGAYEQYF. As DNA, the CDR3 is TGCGCCAGCAGTAGGGGACTAGCGGGAGCCTACGAGCAGTACTTC.

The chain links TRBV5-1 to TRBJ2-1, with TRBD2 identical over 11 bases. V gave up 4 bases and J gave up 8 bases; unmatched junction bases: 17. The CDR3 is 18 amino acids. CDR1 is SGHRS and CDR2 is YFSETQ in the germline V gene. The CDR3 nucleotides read TGCGCCAGCAGCCCGGTGGCGACTAGCGGGAAGTGGGTCGATGAGCAGTTCTTC. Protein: CASSPVATSGKWVDEQFF.

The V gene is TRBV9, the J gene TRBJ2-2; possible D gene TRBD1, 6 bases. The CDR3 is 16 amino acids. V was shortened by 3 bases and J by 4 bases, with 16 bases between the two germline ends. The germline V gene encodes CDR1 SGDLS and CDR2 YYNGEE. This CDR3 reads CASSAHTGLGTGELFF. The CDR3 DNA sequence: TGTGCCAGCAGCGCCCATACAGGGTTGGGCACCGGGGAGCTGTTTTTT.

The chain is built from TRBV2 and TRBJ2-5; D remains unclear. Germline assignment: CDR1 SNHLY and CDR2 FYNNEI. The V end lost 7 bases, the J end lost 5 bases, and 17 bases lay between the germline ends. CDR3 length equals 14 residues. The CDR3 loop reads CASKIHLAGETQYF. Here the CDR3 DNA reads TGTGCCAGCAAAATCCACCTCGCTGGGGAGACCCAGTACTTC. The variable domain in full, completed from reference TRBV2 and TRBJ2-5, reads EPEVTQTPSHQVTQMGQEVILRCVPISNHLYFYWYRQILGQKVEFLVSFYNNEISEKSEIFDDQFSVERPDGSNFTLKIRSTKLEDSAMYFCASKIHLAGETQYFGPGTRLLVL.

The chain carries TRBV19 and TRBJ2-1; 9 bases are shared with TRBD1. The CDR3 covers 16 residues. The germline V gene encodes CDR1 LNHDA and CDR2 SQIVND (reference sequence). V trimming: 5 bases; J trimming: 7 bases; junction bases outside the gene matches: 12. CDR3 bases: TGTGCCAGTAGTCCCCGGGCCGGGACAGGGTCGAATGAGCAGTTCTTC. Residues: CASSPRAGTGSNEQFF.

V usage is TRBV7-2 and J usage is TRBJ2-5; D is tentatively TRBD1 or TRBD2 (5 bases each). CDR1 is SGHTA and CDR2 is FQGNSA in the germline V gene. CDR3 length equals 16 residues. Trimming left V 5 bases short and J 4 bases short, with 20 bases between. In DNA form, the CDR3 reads TGTGCCAGCAGCCCACGCCCGGGCGACGGGGCAGAGACCCAGTACTTC. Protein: CASSPRPGDGAETQYF.

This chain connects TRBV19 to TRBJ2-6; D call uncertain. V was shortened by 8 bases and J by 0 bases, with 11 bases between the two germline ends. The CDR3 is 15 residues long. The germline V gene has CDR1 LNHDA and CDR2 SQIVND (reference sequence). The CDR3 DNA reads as TGTGCCAGTCAGAAGGTTGCCTCTGGGGCCAACGTCCTGACTTTC. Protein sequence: CASQKVASGANVLTF. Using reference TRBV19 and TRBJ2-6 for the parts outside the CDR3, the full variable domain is DGGITQSPKYLFRKEGQNVTLSCEQNLNHDAMYWYRQDPGQGLRLIYYSQIVNDFQKGDIAEGYSVSREKKESFPLTVTSAQKNPTAFYLCASQKVASGANVLTFGAGSRLTVL.

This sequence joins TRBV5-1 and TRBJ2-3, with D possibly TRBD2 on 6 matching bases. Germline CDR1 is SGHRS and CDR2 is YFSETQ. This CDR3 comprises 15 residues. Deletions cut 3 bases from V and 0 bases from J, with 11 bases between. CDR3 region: CASSYTGDSTDTQYF. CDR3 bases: TGCGCCAGCAGCTACACGGGGGATAGCACAGATACGCAGTATTTT. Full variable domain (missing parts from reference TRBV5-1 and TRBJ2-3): KAGVTQTPRYLIKTRGQQVTLSCSPISGHRSVSWYQQTPGQGLQFLFEYFSETQRNKGNFPGRFSGRQFSNSRSEMNVSTLELGDSALYLCASSYTGDSTDTQYFGPGTRLTVL.

CDR3 protein: CASSQAGTSGIPGANVLTF. In nucleotides, the CDR3 is TGTGCCAGCTCGCAAGCCGGGACTAGCGGGATCCCTGGGGCCAACGTCCTGACTTTC. The chain links TRBV18 to TRBJ2-6, with TRBD2 identical over 13 bases. V shed 6 bases, J shed 2 bases, and the junction held 10 bases outside the gene matches. CDR1 is KGHSH and CDR2 is LQKENI in the germline V gene. This CDR3 comprises 19 residues.

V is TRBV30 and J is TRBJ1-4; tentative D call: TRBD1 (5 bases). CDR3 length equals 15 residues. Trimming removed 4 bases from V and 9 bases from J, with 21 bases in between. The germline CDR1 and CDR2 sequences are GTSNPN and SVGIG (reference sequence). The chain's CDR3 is CAWTITGSFNKKLFF. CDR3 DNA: TGTGCCTGGACTATCACAGGTTCATTTAACAAAAAACTGTTTTTT. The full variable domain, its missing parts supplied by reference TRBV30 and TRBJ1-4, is SQTIHQWPATLVQPVGSPLSLECTVEGTSNPNLYWYRQAAGRGLQLLFYSVGIGQISSEVPQNLSASRPQDRQFILSSKKLLLSDSGFYLCAWTITGSFNKKLFFGSGTQLSVL.

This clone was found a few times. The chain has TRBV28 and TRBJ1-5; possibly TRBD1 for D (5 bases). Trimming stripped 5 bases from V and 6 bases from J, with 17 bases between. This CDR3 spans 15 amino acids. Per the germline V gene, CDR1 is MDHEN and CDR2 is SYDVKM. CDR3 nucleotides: TGTGCCAGCAGTCGACACAGGCATGCAGGTCAGCCCCAGCATTTT. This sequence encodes CASSRHRHAGQPQHF.

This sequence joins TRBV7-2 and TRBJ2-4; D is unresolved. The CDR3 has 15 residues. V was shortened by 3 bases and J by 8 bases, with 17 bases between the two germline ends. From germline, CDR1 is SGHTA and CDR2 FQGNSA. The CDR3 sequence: CASSLGTLASHIQYF. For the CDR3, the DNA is TGTGCCAGCAGCTTGGGTACCCTGGCTAGTCACATTCAGTACTTC. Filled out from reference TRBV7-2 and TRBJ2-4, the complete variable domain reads GAGVSQSPSNKVTEKGKDVELRCDPISGHTALYWYRQSLGQGLEFLIYFQGNSAPDKSGLPSDRFSAERTGGSVSTLTIQRTQQEDSAVYLCASSLGTLASHIQYFGAGTRLSVL.